This T cell receptor beta chain was observed in a study of T cell responses to AZD1222 COVID-19 vaccine. Study-wide findings and caveats: The donors showed a predominance of white British ancestry and of females, with possible underestimation of clonal diversity.

This table comes from immunoSEQ multiplex PCR, and its TCRdb copy is limited to in-frame clones, with some not included. The sample yields around 130,000 clones, 75% to 95% seen once. With regard to this clone: Its target is not known.

This CDR3 contains 15 residues. The germline gives CDR1 SGHDT, CDR2 YYEEEE. Losses at the gene ends were 1 base for V and 7 bases for J; bases not matched to a gene: 10. This TCR was sampled from an adult who received the MenACWY meningococcal vaccine as a control. Source: peripheral blood, taken 28 days after the second dose of the MenACWY control vaccine. J is TRBJ1-2 and V is TRBV5-6; 7 bases are a match to TRBD1. CDR3 loop: CASSLSQGDGGGYTF. CDR3 nucleotide sequence: TGTGCCAGCAGCTTGTCGCAGGGGGACGGGGGTGGCTACACCTTC.